This T cell receptor (beta chain) was identified in a study of cytomegalovirus exposure and HLA in healthy donors. Trimming cost V 0 bases and J 7 bases, with 7 bases left between them. Germline values: CDR1 SGHDT, CDR2 YYEEEE. This CDR3 comprises 12 residues. The PCR was carried out with 60 Vbeta primers and 13 Jbeta primers. Assay used: immunoSEQ multiplex PCR; TCRdb lists only in-frame clones, some missing. The repertoire includes more than 150,000 clones, around three quarters of them detected once, and 2.5% sits in the top ten. Input material: PBMCs. The sequence was collected from a woman in her thirties in good health and CMV-seropositive. J is TRBJ1-1 and V is TRBV5-6, with D possibly TRBD1 on 5 matching bases. The DNA for the CDR3 is TGTGCCAGCAGCTTGGGGGGCAATGAAGCTTTCTTT. It is translated as CASSLGGNEAFF.